Listed below are T cell receptor beta chains from one sample, sequenced in a study of blood T cell repertoires in COVID-19. Data came from immunoSEQ multiplex PCR; TCRdb stores just in-frame clones and leaves some out. The data hold under 200,000 clones, with over 80% observed a single time. Sample: peripheral blood. The receptor source for this set is a woman between 55 and 75 years old with COVID-19, enrolled during active disease. CDR3s leave out the opening cysteine and the closing phenylalanine or tryptophan. Fields, in order: V gene, J gene, clone size, CDR3 protein. A clone size is listed for some rows: how often the clone was seen (once, few, many), or a class if it is expanded.

V gene: TRBV7-9; J gene: TRBJ2-1; clone size: few; CDR3 protein: ASSLEPGAQF
V gene: TRBV9; J gene: TRBJ1-6; clone size: few; CDR3 protein: ASSRTEFDSPLH
V gene: TRBV5-1; J gene: TRBJ1-2; clone size: NA; CDR3 protein: ASSLDRGRHGYT
V gene: TRBV11-1; J gene: TRBJ2-1; clone size: NA; CDR3 protein: ASSLDSGRNNEQF
V gene: TRBV28; J gene: TRBJ2-6; clone size: NA; CDR3 protein: ASSSLRRSSGANVLT
V gene: TRBV5-4; J gene: TRBJ2-4; clone size: NA; CDR3 protein: ASSPLRETGPDYIQY
V gene: TRBV29-1; J gene: TRBJ2-7; clone size: NA; CDR3 protein: SAGQGREQY
V gene: TRBV5-1; J gene: TRBJ2-2; clone size: NA; CDR3 protein: ASSRMMTGNTGELF
V gene: TRBV7-2; J gene: TRBJ2-7; clone size: NA; CDR3 protein: ASSLVGPGTGNYEQY
V gene: TRBV19; J gene: TRBJ2-3; clone size: NA; CDR3 protein: ASRDRGTDTQY
V gene: TRBV3-1/TRBV3-2; J gene: TRBJ1-5; clone size: once; CDR3 protein: ASSRGFNSNQPQH
V gene: TRBV28; J gene: TRBJ1-5; clone size: NA; CDR3 protein: ASSSDRGSNQPQH
V gene: TRBV10-1; J gene: TRBJ1-1; clone size: NA; CDR3 protein: ASSDRGVNTEAF
V gene: TRBV18; J gene: TRBJ2-2; clone size: NA; CDR3 protein: ASSRDWNLAGVRAYTGELF
V gene: TRBV7-3; J gene: TRBJ2-1; clone size: once; CDR3 protein: ASSSLAGGTYNEQF
V gene: TRBV19; J gene: TRBJ2-4; clone size: NA; CDR3 protein: ASRYPSGNIQY
V gene: TRBV5-6; J gene: TRBJ2-3; clone size: NA; CDR3 protein: ASSLEEQGRDTQY
V gene: TRBV11-2; J gene: TRBJ2-5; clone size: NA; CDR3 protein: ASTLGVVGETQY
V gene: TRBV3-1/TRBV3-2; J gene: TRBJ1-4; clone size: NA; CDR3 protein: ASSHRLNNEKLF
V gene: TRBV5-4; J gene: TRBJ2-3; clone size: NA; CDR3 protein: ASSSDRGWRGRSTDTQY
V gene: TRBV3-1/TRBV3-2; J gene: TRBJ2-7; clone size: few; CDR3 protein: ASSQDRVGTSGRVVQY
V gene: TRBV19; J gene: TRBJ1-5; clone size: NA; CDR3 protein: ASSMHRGLNQPQH
V gene: TRBV18; J gene: TRBJ1-3; clone size: NA; CDR3 protein: ASSPAGGSGNTIY
V gene: TRBV11-2; J gene: TRBJ1-1; clone size: NA; CDR3 protein: ASSLGVPIRDRVWTEAF
V gene: TRBV19; J gene: TRBJ1-5; clone size: NA; CDR3 protein: ASQEEGLSNQPQH
V gene: TRBV7-2; J gene: TRBJ2-2; clone size: once; CDR3 protein: ASSPMGGNTGELF
V gene: TRBV7-2; J gene: TRBJ1-5; clone size: NA; CDR3 protein: ASSPRLEQPQH
V gene: TRBV5-8; J gene: TRBJ1-5; clone size: few; CDR3 protein: ASSLGRGSQPQH
V gene: TRBV19; J gene: TRBJ1-1; clone size: NA; CDR3 protein: ASRPLTGNTEAF